The entry below gives a single TCR beta chain sequence along with its context. Its specificity is unknown. Both 60 Vbeta primers and 13 Jbeta primers went into the PCR. The table came from immunoSEQ multiplex PCR; TCRdb's copy has only in-frame clones and leaves some out. The sample shows 150,000 to 200,000 clones, and around 1.4% sits with its ten largest clones. This CDR3 is 14 amino acids long. Germline V gives CDR1 MNHEY, CDR2 SMNVEV (reference sequence). The V end lost 3 bases, the J end lost 2 bases, and 8 bases lay between the germline ends. This record comes from a study of cytomegalovirus exposure and HLA in healthy donors. Study observations and caveats: Association of 16,951 TCR beta sequences with HLA alleles was found at 0.05 false discovery rate in a later analysis. With further analysis later on, most CMV-associated TCR beta chains appeared HLA-restricted.

This receptor was identified in a woman in her sixties or seventies in good health and CMV-seronegative. Sequencing was done on a sample of PBMCs. The V gene is TRBV27, the J gene TRBJ1-5; no firm D call. CDR3 coding DNA: TGTGCCAGCAGTTTTTCGCAGGGCAATCAGCCCCAGCATTTT. It specifies CASSFSQGNQPQHF.